The rows below give T cell receptor beta chains drawn from one sample of a study of memory B cells and T cells in multiple sclerosis. No antigens are known for them. The protocol was immunoSEQ multiplex PCR, while the TCRdb copy is restricted to in-frame clones and leaves out a portion. The table lists 46,000 or so clones, roughly 80% of them singletons, with around 1.1% in the top ten. The specimen was PBMCs from blood kept in culture. Receptor source: a human donor with multiple sclerosis. The conserved cysteine and the conserved F or W are not part of the CDR3 here.

j_call cdr3_length v_call cdr3_aa
TRBJ1-6 13 TRBV28 ASSLQASYNSPLH
TRBJ2-2 13 TRBV4-3 ASSQDRLNTGELF
TRBJ2-3 12 TRBV7-9 ASSFSTQLYTQY
TRBJ2-7 13 TRBV18 ASSQPGTGEYEQY
TRBJ1-3 12 TRBV6-1 ASNGLESGNTIY
TRBJ1-4 12 TRBV5-1 ASSGPGQGGKLF
TRBJ2-1 15 TRBV4-3 ASSRLWRGDPYNEQF
TRBJ2-5 11 TRBV30 AWLGTDQETQY
TRBJ1-6 13 TRBV5-1 ASSLAGHANSPLH
TRBJ1-1 14 TRBV10-2 ASQPRDKSPNTEAF
TRBJ1-3 13 TRBV6-1 ASSTGFGAGNTIY
TRBJ1-2 11 TRBV27 ASSSGQGHGYT
TRBJ2-5 15 TRBV5-1 ASSLAAAYIPQETQY
TRBJ2-7 11 TRBV7-3 ASSSDRYHEQY
TRBJ1-5 11 TRBV5-1 ASSLDSNQPQH
TRBJ2-3 9 TRBV6-6 AIFTRDTQY
TRBJ2-1 13 TRBV7-9 ASVSGGAGSSEQF
TRBJ1-4 13 TRBV2 ASSDPRSSNEKLF
TRBJ2-7 11 TRBV6-5 ASRERRSYEQY
TRBJ1-5 13 TRBV7-8 ASSLGTAGLQPQH
TRBJ2-2 13 TRBV28 ASSIPRAGLGELF
TRBJ2-1 11 TRBV2 ASNPIFHNEQF
TRBJ1-6 13 TRBV2 ASGALGARYSPLH
TRBJ2-5 13 TRBV5-6 ASSLAMSTEETQY
TRBJ2-3 12 TRBV30 AWSDMRTGMAQY
TRBJ2-7 13 TRBV5-1 ASSLVGAGTYEQY
TRBJ2-7 11 TRBV4-1 ASSPQGAYEQY
- 10 TRBV9 ASSVSGDEQY
TRBJ2-5 13 TRBV30 AWTSLGQPVQTQY